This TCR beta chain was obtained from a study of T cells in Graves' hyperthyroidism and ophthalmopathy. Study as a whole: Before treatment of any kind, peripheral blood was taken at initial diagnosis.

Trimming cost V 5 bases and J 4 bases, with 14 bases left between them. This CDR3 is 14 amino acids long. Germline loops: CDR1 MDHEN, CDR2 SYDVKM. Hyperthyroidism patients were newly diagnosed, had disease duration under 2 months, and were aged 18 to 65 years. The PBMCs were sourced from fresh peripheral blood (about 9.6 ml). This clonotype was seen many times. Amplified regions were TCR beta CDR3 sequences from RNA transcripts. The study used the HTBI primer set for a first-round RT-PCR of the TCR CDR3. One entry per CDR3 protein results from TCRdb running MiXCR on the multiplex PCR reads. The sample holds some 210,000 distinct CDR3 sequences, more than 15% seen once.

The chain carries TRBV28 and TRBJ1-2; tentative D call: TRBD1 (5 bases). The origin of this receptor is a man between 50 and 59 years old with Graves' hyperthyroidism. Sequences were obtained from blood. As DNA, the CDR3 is TGTGCCAGCAGTGGCGGGGCTCAGGGCTATGGCTACACCTTC. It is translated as CASSGGAQGYGYTF.